This record looks at one TCR beta chain sequence and its context. The data stem from a study of blood T cells in healthy people across ages. Per germline, CDR1 MGHDK and CDR2 SYGVNS. V lost 2 bases and J lost 4, with 9 bases in between. The CDR3 totals 14 residues. The use of a sample-barcoded 5' primer and a J-beta primer mix characterized a second PCR of about 7 to 12 cycles. TCRdb itself ran the 5' RACE reads through MiXCR, one entry per CDR3 protein. The sample holds about 1.8 million distinct CDR3 sequences, roughly 49% seen once. The genes are TRBV25-1 and TRBJ2-1; either TRBD1 or TRBD2 may supply D (5 bases each). The clonotype was recovered from a woman in her thirties or forties in good health. The material sequenced was blood. CDR3 bases: TGTGCCAGCAGTGAACCGGGACGTTACAATGAGCAGTTCTTC. This encodes CASSEPGRYNEQFF.